Described below is a single TCR beta chain sequence and its context. Its matching antigen is unknown. With 60 Vbeta and 13 Jbeta primers, the PCR was carried out. Original processing methods: Roughly 76 million unique TCR beta chains, roughly 11 million of them shared, were counted by a later analysis. Here immunoSEQ multiplex PCR was the method, and the copy in TCRdb shows in-frame clones only, minus some. The V and J calls and the clone size are those of that table, but D and trimming were determined from the DNA. The sample lists around 140,000 clones, approximately 91% occurring once. This specimen belongs to a study of cytomegalovirus exposure and HLA in healthy donors. Notes on the study in general: Presence/absence comparisons presumed near-even sequencing depth among donors. Under in vitro conditions, three CMV-associated chains were confirmed as specific for CMV antigens.

The V and J ends lost 5 bases and 8 bases, in that order; junction bases with no gene match: 6. Germline V lookup: CDR1 SNHLY, CDR2 FYNNEI. The CDR3 totals 14 residues. This chain uses TRBV2 with TRBJ2-1; 10 bases fit TRBD2. What was sequenced was PBMCs. The clonotype was recovered from a woman aged 40 to 49 in good health and CMV-seronegative. The CDR3 reads CASSLAGEADEQFF. Written as DNA, the CDR3 is TGTGCCAGCAGTCTAGCGGGAGAGGCGGATGAGCAGTTCTTC.